This is a list of T cell receptor beta chains from one sample in a study of T cells in Graves' hyperthyroidism and ophthalmopathy. A single record per CDR3 protein comes from TCRdb applying MiXCR to the multiplex PCR reads. In the table there are over 650,000 distinct CDR3 sequences, 45% of which are singletons. Sample: peripheral blood or thyroid tissue (not recorded which). The receptors derive from an adult man with Graves' disease, either hyperthyroidism or ophthalmopathy (not recorded which). CDR3s include the opening cysteine and the closing phenylalanine or tryptophan. D genes are given only for firm matches. Some rows mark clone size as missing; the rest say once, few, many or name a class of expanded clone.

clone_size	cdr3_length	v_call	j_call	d_call	cdr3_aa	cdr3_nt
-	15	TRBV9	TRBJ1-3	TRBD1	CASSIRQGAGDTIYF	TGTGCCAGCAGCATTAGACAGGGGGCCGGAGACACCATATATTTT
-	15	TRBV10-3	TRBJ1-5	-	CAISEGQISNQPQHF	TGTGCCATCAGTGAAGGACAGATTAGCAATCAGCCCCAGCATTTT
-	15	TRBV7-2	TRBJ1-2	-	CASSPGDPGAYGYTF	TGTGCCAGCAGCCCCGGAGATCCGGGGGCCTATGGCTACACCTTC
once	14	TRBV2	TRBJ1-2	-	CASSDPGQRHGYTF	TGTGCCAGCAGTGACCCCGGACAGCGCCATGGCTACACCTTC
-	16	TRBV5-1	TRBJ1-3	TRBD1	CASSLTGTGFGNTIHF	TGCGCCAGCAGCTTGACCGGGACAGGGTTCGGAAACACCATACATTTT
-	12	TRBV28	TRBJ1-1	-	CASSFGYTEAFF	TGTGCCAGCAGTTTTGGGTACACTGAAGCTTTCTTT
many	13	TRBV25-1	TRBJ2-7	-	CASRETSSYEQYF	TGTGCCAGCAGGGAGACTAGCTCCTACGAGCAGTACTTC
many	14	TRBV5-1	TRBJ1-6	TRBD1	CASSQGTENSPLHF	TGCGCCAGCAGCCAGGGGACAGAGAATTCACCCCTCCACTTT
many	13	TRBV24-1	TRBJ1-1	-	CATSDPGDTEAFF	TGTGCCACCAGTGATCCGGGGGACACTGAAGCTTTCTTT
-	15	TRBV14	TRBJ1-6	TRBD1	CASSRGTDRNSPLHF	TGTGCCAGCAGCCGCGGGACAGATCGGAATTCACCCCTCCACTTT
-	13	TRBV6-6	TRBJ2-5	-	CASSESRVETQYF	TGTGCCAGCAGTGAGAGCAGGGTAGAGACCCAGTACTTC
few	17	TRBV9	TRBJ2-2	-	CASSVEAGQIHTGELFF	TGTGCCAGCAGCGTAGAGGCGGGACAGATCCACACCGGGGAGCTGTTTTTT
many	15	TRBV7-2	TRBJ2-5	TRBD1	CASSLTTGIQETQYF	TGTGCCAGCAGCTTAACGACAGGGATTCAAGAGACCCAGTACTTC
-	15	TRBV7-9	TRBJ1-1	-	CASSPGWQANTEAFF	TGTGCCAGCAGTCCCGGGTGGCAGGCGAACACTGAAGCTTTCTTT
-	17	TRBV5-6	TRBJ2-6	-	CASSLGHFNSGANVLTF	TGTGCCAGCAGCCTGGGACACTTTAACTCTGGGGCCAACGTCCTGACTTTC
once	14	TRBV7-2	TRBJ1-5	-	CASSLAGRAETQHF	TGTGCCAGCAGCTTAGCTGGCAGGGCAGAGACCCAGCATTTT
many	14	TRBV2	TRBJ1-5	TRBD1	CASTSRDSFQPQHF	TGTGCCAGCACCTCCAGGGACAGCTTTCAGCCCCAGCATTTT
-	14	TRBV5-1	TRBJ1-4	-	CASSFRQSNEKLFF	TGTGCCAGCAGCTTTCGACAGTCTAATGAAAAACTGTTTTTT
-	14	TRBV7-9	TRBJ1-2	-	CASSRSGTGYGYTF	TGTGCCAGCAGCCGCTCCGGGACGGGCTATGGCTACACCTTC
-	15	TRBV11-2	TRBJ2-5	-	CASSLDRDTEETQYF	TGTGCCAGCAGCTTAGACAGGGACACTGAAGAGACCCAGTACTTC
-	13	TRBV7-9	TRBJ1-4	TRBD1	CASSPGDRGELFF	TGTGCCAGCAGCCCTGGGGACAGGGGGGAACTGTTTTTT
-	11	TRBV29-1	TRBJ1-5	-	CSLASSQPQHF	TGCAGTTTGGCGTCAAGTCAGCCCCAGCATTTT
many	13	TRBV5-1	TRBJ1-1	-	CASSLAGVTEAFF	TGCGCCAGCAGCTTGGCAGGCGTCACTGAAGCTTTCTTT
many	15	TRBV10-3	TRBJ1-6	TRBD1	CAISESGQGRSPLHF	TGTGCCATCAGTGAGTCGGGACAGGGGCGGTCACCCCTCCACTTT
few	15	TRBV2	TRBJ2-2	TRBD1	CASSVQGAFTGELFF	TGTGCCAGCAGTGTACAGGGGGCATTCACCGGGGAGCTGTTTTTT
-	14	TRBV12-3/TRBV12-4	TRBJ1-4	TRBD1	CASSQGQGHEKLVF	TGTGCCAGCAGTCAGGGACAGGGGCATGAAAAACTGGTTTTT
-	15	TRBV24-1	TRBJ1-2	TRBD1	CASSDYRDRLYGYTF	TGTGCCAGCAGTGACTACCGGGACAGACTATATGGCTACACCTTC
-	13	TRBV2	TRBJ1-2	-	CAIGQVAGYGYTF	TGTGCCATCGGACAAGTGGCAGGGTATGGCTACACCTTC
many	15	TRBV5-1	TRBJ2-2	-	CASSLGTTNTGELFF	TGCGCCAGCAGCTTAGGGACGACGAACACCGGGGAGCTGTTTTTT
few	16	TRBV2	TRBJ1-4	-	CASSNRQTATNEKLFF	TGTGCCAGCAGTAATCGACAGACTGCAACTAATGAAAAACTGTTTTTT
-	15	TRBV6-6	TRBJ2-7	-	CASSEFYRERAEQYF	TGTGCCAGCAGTGAATTCTACCGGGAGAGGGCCGAGCAGTACTTC
many	12	TRBV25-1	TRBJ1-6	-	CASRGPNSPLHF	TGTGCCAGTCGCGGGCCTAATTCACCCCTCCACTTT
-	14	TRBV7-9	TRBJ1-4	TRBD1	CASSTGGNNEKLFF	TGTGCCAGCAGCACAGGGGGAAATAATGAAAAACTGTTTTTT
few	15	TRBV7-8	TRBJ1-1	-	CASSLAHTEGTEAFF	TGTGCCAGCAGCTTAGCACACACAGAGGGGACTGAAGCTTTCTTT
many	15	TRBV24-1	TRBJ2-2	TRBD2	CATSTSGANTGELFF	TGTGCCACCAGTACTAGCGGGGCGAACACCGGGGAGCTGTTTTTT
-	12	TRBV6-1	TRBJ1-1	-	CASMSMNTEAFF	TGTGCCAGCATGTCCATGAACACTGAAGCTTTCTTT
-	15	TRBV2	TRBJ1-5	TRBD1	CASSGPGDSDQPQHF	TGTGCCAGCAGTGGGCCCGGGGACAGTGATCAGCCCCAGCATTTT
few	13	TRBV10-3	TRBJ1-2	-	CASSLSNTGSYTF	TGTGCCAGCAGTTTAAGTAACACAGGCAGCTACACCTTC
many	14	TRBV7-9	TRBJ1-6	TRBD1	CASSPTGGLSPLHF	TGTGCCAGCAGCCCGACAGGGGGCCTATCACCCCTCCACTTT
-	13	TRBV24-1	TRBJ2-7	-	CATSDPRSYEQYF	TGTGCCACCAGTGACCCTAGGTCCTACGAGCAGTACTTC
-	14	TRBV24-1	TRBJ2-5	-	CATSDRGLLQPQYF	TGTGCCACCAGTGATCGGGGGCTTCTACAGCCCCAGTACTTC
-	15	TRBV20-1	TRBJ1-6	TRBD1	CSAPSRTGPHSPLHF	TGCAGTGCTCCCTCTAGGACAGGGCCTCATTCACCCCTCCACTTT
-	13	TRBV2	TRBJ1-6	TRBD1	CASRRDRVSPLHF	TGTGCCAGCAGGAGGGACAGGGTCTCACCCCTCCACTTT
few	15	TRBV7-2	TRBJ1-3	-	CASSLGGGAGNTIYF	TGTGCCAGCAGCTTGGGCGGCGGAGCCGGAAACACCATATATTTT
once	15	TRBV7-6	TRBJ1-1	-	CVSSLAGQVNTEAFF	TGTGTCAGCAGCTTAGCTGGCCAGGTGAACACTGAAGCTTTCTTT
few	14	TRBV12-3/TRBV12-4	TRBJ1-3	-	CASGQRSSGNTIYF	TGTGCCAGCGGACAGCGAAGCTCTGGAAACACCATATATTTT
-	12	TRBV20-1	TRBJ2-7	-	CSARIWNYEQYF	TGCAGTGCTAGAATCTGGAACTACGAGCAGTACTTC
few	16	TRBV11-2	TRBJ1-2	-	CASSLPGTGSYYGYTF	TGTGCCAGCAGCCTACCCGGGACCGGGTCTTACTATGGCTACACCTTC
-	14	TRBV20-1	TRBJ2-5	TRBD2	CSAGGGTGRETQYF	TGCAGTGCTGGCGGGGGGACGGGGAGGGAGACCCAGTACTTC